The 24 T cell receptor beta chains listed next were all sequenced from one sample in a study of T cell repertoires in cytomegalovirus infection. MiXCR, applied by TCRdb to the reads, yields one record per CDR3 protein. The sample includes about 770,000 distinct CDR3 sequences, roughly 29% of them seen just once. Their cognate antigens are unknown. Specimen: cultured CD8+ T cells from PBMCs, collected from culture after CMV antigen stimulation. The origin of the receptors is a human donor in good health (CMV status not recorded). Some clones in this sample may be carry-over from other donors' samples.

The chain is built from TRBV2 and TRBJ2-5; D remains ambiguous. Germline V gives CDR1 SNHLY, CDR2 FYNNEI. The V end was cut by 9 bases, the J end by 2 bases, with 10 bases between. The CDR3 loop spans 12 amino acids. CDR3 nucleotide sequence: TGTGCCAGTTTAGCCCTACAAGAGACCCAGTACTTC. This codes for CASLALQETQYF.

The table lists this clonotype with a few counts. This chain uses TRBV7-9 with TRBJ2-5, with 7 bases aligning to TRBD1. In germline, CDR1 is SEHNR, CDR2 FQNEAQ (reference sequence). This CDR3 is built from 14 residues. V was clipped by 5 bases and J by 4 bases; unmatched bases: 7. The CDR3 loop is CASSVTGEGETQYF. The CDR3 bases are TGTGCCAGCAGCGTCACAGGGGAAGGAGAGACCCAGTACTTC.

This chain links TRBV6-8 with TRBJ2-1; D is unclear. The CDR3 covers 16 residues. V was clipped by 0 bases and J by 5 bases, with 14 bases between them. The V gene's germline CDR1 is MNHGY and CDR2 SAAAGT. The CDR3 nucleotides read TGTGCCAGCAGTTACTCGGGAAATAATAGAGACAATGAGCAGTTCTTC. Amino acids: CASSYSGNNRDNEQFF.

This clonotype was seen ten or more times. The V and J genes are TRBV12-5 and TRBJ2-1; D tentatively fits TRBD1 or TRBD2 (6 bases each). This CDR3 spans 18 amino acids. CDR1 is LGHNT, CDR2 FRNRAP, per germline. V shed 6 bases and J shed 2 bases, with 23 bases lying between them. DNA of the CDR3: TGTGCTAGTGGCTTCAACCACAGGGAGGAGGGTCCCTACAATGAGCAGTTCTTC. This sequence encodes CASGFNHREEGPYNEQFF.

The gene calls are TRBV12-3 or TRBV12-4 and TRBJ1-2; no reliable D call. The V and J ends lost 3 bases and 0 bases respectively, with 14 bases between them. The CDR3 sequence is 16 residues long. CDR3 sequence (DNA): TGTGCCAGCAGTTTGTTCGAACCGGGTTCTAACTATGGCTACACCTTC. Translation: CASSLFEPGSNYGYTF.

This clonotype was counted ten times or more. The chain carries TRBV7-9 and TRBJ1-1; D is perhaps TRBD1 (6 bases). This CDR3 is built from 15 residues. The V gene lost 5 bases and the J gene lost 4 bases, with 17 bases spanning the gap. Germline CDR1 and CDR2: SEHNR and FQNEAQ (reference sequence). The CDR3 sequence is CASSPSQGWVTEAFF. The CDR3 region has the DNA TGTGCCAGCAGCCCCTCGCAGGGGTGGGTCACTGAAGCTTTCTTT.

J is TRBJ2-1 and V is TRBV12-3 or TRBV12-4; D gene ambiguous. Between the trimmed V and J ends, which lost 1 base and 10 bases, there was a span of 11 bases. CDR3 length: 13 amino acids. The CDR3 here is CASSLGAVEEQFF. The DNA of the CDR3 is TGTGCCAGCAGTTTAGGGGCCGTGGAGGAGCAGTTCTTC.

This rearrangement joins TRBV6-2 or TRBV6-3 to TRBJ1-1; D remains unclear. With 6 bases removed from V and 0 bases from J, the gap between germline ends came to 17 bases. Germline CDR1 is MNHEY and CDR2 is SVGEGT. The CDR3 consists of 16 residues. CDR3: CASRELSRILNTEAFF. DNA for the CDR3: TGTGCCAGCAGAGAACTCTCCAGGATATTGAACACTGAAGCTTTCTTT.

The chain combines TRBV19 with TRBJ2-3; tentatively, D is TRBD2 (7 bases). V dropped 8 bases and J dropped 0 bases, with 15 bases sitting between them. The V gene's germline CDR1 is LNHDA and CDR2 SQIVND (reference sequence). This CDR3 comprises 15 residues. The CDR3 is CASRWGGASTDTQYF. The CDR3 DNA reads as TGTGCCAGTCGCTGGGGGGGGGCCAGCACAGATACGCAGTATTTT.

V and J are TRBV5-8 and TRBJ2-3; D perhaps matches TRBD1 (5 bases). The V and J ends lost 4 bases and 4 bases respectively, with 25 bases between them. The CDR3 totals 18 residues. The V gene's germline CDR1 is SGHTS and CDR2 YDEGEE. The CDR3 coding sequence is TGTGCCAGCAGCCTTGGGGCACGAGACGCCGCAACCCCAGATACGCAGTATTTT. As protein: CASSLGARDAATPDTQYF.

This chain connects TRBV6-1 to TRBJ2-2, with D possibly being TRBD2 (5 bases). CDR1 is MNHNS and CDR2 is SASEGT in the germline V gene. Trimming stripped 5 bases from V and 7 bases from J, with 11 bases between. CDR3 length equals 13 residues. The CDR3 nucleotides are TGTGCCAGCAGTATCGGTGGAGGCGGGGAGCTGTTTTTT. Translation: CASSIGGGGELFF.

This clonotype has only one observation. This sequence joins TRBV2 and TRBJ1-6; D unresolved. This CDR3 contains 16 residues. The germline V gene encodes CDR1 SNHLY and CDR2 FYNNEI. With 3 bases removed from V and 7 bases from J, the gap between germline ends came to 16 bases. The CDR3 here is CASSERRSLENSPLHF. The CDR3 DNA is TGTGCCAGCAGTGAGCGCAGGAGCTTAGAGAATTCACCCCTCCACTTT. Filled out from reference TRBV2 and TRBJ1-6, the complete variable domain reads EPEVTQTPSHQVTQMGQEVILRCVPISNHLYFYWYRQILGQKVEFLVSFYNNEISEKSEIFDDQFSVERPDGSNFTLKIRSTKLEDSAMYFCASSERRSLENSPLHFGNGTRLTVT.

The CDR3 coding sequence is TGCAGTGCTAGGGGGGTCCCTGAAGCTTTCTTT. Residues: CSARGVPEAFF. The chain carries TRBV20-1 and TRBJ1-1; possibly TRBD1 for D (5 bases). This CDR3 has 11 residues. Deletions cut 3 bases from V and 6 bases from J, with 8 bases between. CDR1 is DFQATT and CDR2 is SNEGSKA in the germline V gene (reference sequence).

This clonotype occurred many times. This chain connects TRBV11-2 to TRBJ1-2; TRBD1 agrees at 7 bases. CDR3 length: 14 amino acids. V lost 3 bases and J lost 2; bases outside the gene matches: 3. The germline V gene encodes CDR1 SGHAT and CDR2 FQNNGV. The CDR3: CASSFGQENYGYTF. The CDR3 DNA reads TGTGCCAGCAGCTTCGGACAGGAAAACTATGGCTACACCTTC.

The V gene is TRBV5-1, the J gene TRBJ2-1; 7 nucleotides agree with TRBD1. The CDR3 is 15 residues long. Germline loops: CDR1 SGHRS, CDR2 YFSETQ. The V gene end was trimmed by 0 bases and the J gene end by 7 bases; junction bases not matched to a gene: 7. CDR3 nucleotides: TGCGCCAGCAGCTTGGGGGACAGAACAAGAAATGAGCAGTTCTTC. Its translation is CASSLGDRTRNEQFF.

The chain has TRBV6-1 and TRBJ2-7; D is ambiguous. V was trimmed by 0 bases and J by 1 base, leaving 13 bases between them. The CDR3 runs 16 residues. In germline, CDR1 is MNHNS, CDR2 SASEGT. CDR3: CASSEAESAHSYEQYF. In nucleotides, the CDR3 is TGTGCCAGCAGTGAAGCAGAGAGCGCCCATTCCTACGAGCAGTACTTC.

The V and J genes are TRBV18 and TRBJ2-7; D is unresolved. Germline CDR1 KGHSH, CDR2 LQKENI. Trimming removed 0 bases at V and 1 base at J, with 13 bases between. This CDR3 has 16 residues. CDR3 protein: CASSPPFGDGSYEQYF. CDR3 coding DNA: TGTGCCAGCTCACCACCATTCGGTGATGGGTCCTACGAGCAGTACTTC.

In this sample, this clonotype turned up many times. The genes are TRBV6-2 or TRBV6-3 and TRBJ2-6; D not certain. CDR1 MNHEY and CDR2 SVGEGT come from the germline V gene. This CDR3 is 14 amino acids long. Trimming took off 2 bases at V and 0 bases at J, with 2 bases between the two ends. The CDR3 nucleotides are TGTGCCAGCAGTTACAACTCTGGGGCCAACGTCCTGACTTTC. As protein: CASSYNSGANVLTF.

This clonotype was observed a few times. The V call is TRBV11-2, the J call TRBJ2-5, with D perhaps being TRBD1 or TRBD2 (5 bases each). Germline V gives CDR1 SGHAT, CDR2 FQNNGV. Trimming removed 2 bases at V and 1 base at J, with 11 bases between. The CDR3 runs 15 residues. The CDR3 reads CASSLIWGSQETQYF. The CDR3 DNA reads as TGTGCCAGCAGCTTAATTTGGGGGTCCCAAGAGACCCAGTACTTC.

J is TRBJ1-2 and V is TRBV12-3 or TRBV12-4; D might be TRBD1 (5 bases). V was clipped by 4 bases and J by 2 bases, with 8 bases between them. The CDR3 is made up of 13 amino acids. Written as DNA, the CDR3 is TGTGCCAGCAGTTGGGAGGGGAACTATGGCTACACCTTC. This gives the protein CASSWEGNYGYTF.

V gene TRBV2 combines with J gene TRBJ1-2, with D perhaps TRBD1 (6 bases). Germline V gene data show CDR1 as SNHLY and CDR2 as FYNNEI. The CDR3 runs to 12 residues. The CDR3 DNA is TGTGCAAGGGCGGGGGGCGACTATGGCTACACCTTC. This encodes CARAGGDYGYTF.

This chain uses TRBV24-1 with TRBJ1-1, with a weak D call TRBD1 (6 bases). Germline CDR1 is KGHDR and CDR2 is SFDVKD. V was cut by 9 bases and J by 5 bases, with 18 bases left in between. The CDR3 runs 14 residues. In nucleotides, the CDR3 is TGTGCCACCGTAGGGACATTTGAGGGTACTGAAGCTTTCTTT. Translated, it gives CATVGTFEGTEAFF.

This sequence joins TRBV14 and TRBJ2-7; D gene uncertain. Trimming took off 4 bases at V and 1 base at J, with 14 bases between the two ends. Germline-derived CDR1 and CDR2 are SGHDN and FVKESK. The CDR3 has 15 residues. The CDR3, as DNA: TGTGCCAGCAGCCCCCTGCCCCCATCTTCCTACGAGCAGTACTTC. Translated: CASSPLPPSSYEQYF.

This sequence joins TRBV15 and TRBJ2-3, with unresolved D. Trimming removed 1 base from V and 0 bases from J, with 8 bases in between. CDR3 length equals 15 residues. Germline CDR1 is LNHNV and CDR2 is YYDKDF (reference sequence). This CDR3 is CATSRAIDSTDTQYF. The CDR3 DNA is TGTGCCACCAGCAGAGCAATCGACAGCACAGATACGCAGTATTTT. The variable domain in full, with the rest retrieved from reference TRBV15 and TRBJ2-3, is DAMVIQNPRYQVTQFGKPVTLSCSQTLNHNVMYWYQQKSSQAPKLLFHYYDKDFNNEADTPDNFQSRRPNTSFCFLDIRSPGLGDTAMYLCATSRAIDSTDTQYFGPGTRLTVL.